Listed below are T cell receptor beta chains from one sample, sequenced in a study of CD4 T cells in relation to SARS-CoV-2 and coronaviruses. The data were produced by immunoSEQ multiplex PCR, yet TCRdb's version contains in-frame clones alone and is incomplete. The top ten clones hold about 1.5% of a sample with around 45,000 clones, roughly 87% of them seen once. These receptors have no known antigen. Sequencing was performed on naive CD4+ T cells from PBMCs, cultured in vitro. Receptors were obtained from an adult with COVID-19. The CDR3 runs from the conserved cysteine through the conserved F or W. D genes are given only for firm matches. Size is stated for part of the rows, as once, few or many counts, or as a class when the clone is expanded.

cdr3_nt: TGTGCCAGCAGTGAAGCCTACGCAGAATCTGAAGCTTTCTTT
cdr3_aa: CASSEAYAESEAFF
j_call: TRBJ1-1
d_call: -
cdr3_length: 14
v_call: TRBV6-1
clone_size: -

cdr3_nt: TGTGCCAGCCGGAAGCGGGAGCCCTACAATGAGCAGTTCTTC
cdr3_aa: CASRKREPYNEQFF
j_call: TRBJ2-1
d_call: TRBD2
cdr3_length: 14
v_call: TRBV6-5
clone_size: -

cdr3_nt: TGTGCCAGCAGCTTGGGACAGAACACTGAAGCTTTCTTT
cdr3_aa: CASSLGQNTEAFF
j_call: TRBJ1-1
d_call: -
cdr3_length: 13
v_call: TRBV13
clone_size: once

cdr3_nt: TGTGCCAGCAGCCTAGCGGGAATCTACAATGAGCAGTTCTTC
cdr3_aa: CASSLAGIYNEQFF
j_call: TRBJ2-1
d_call: TRBD2
cdr3_length: 14
v_call: TRBV6-5
clone_size: -

cdr3_nt: TGCGCCAGCAGCCGGAGAATAGCGGTCCAGTCCTACAATGAGCAGTTCTTC
cdr3_aa: CASSRRIAVQSYNEQFF
j_call: TRBJ2-1
d_call: -
cdr3_length: 17
v_call: TRBV5-1
clone_size: -

cdr3_nt: TGTGCCAGCACGCCGGGACAGGGGGGCACTGAAGCTTTCTTT
cdr3_aa: CASTPGQGGTEAFF
j_call: TRBJ1-1
d_call: TRBD1
cdr3_length: 14
v_call: TRBV7-8
clone_size: once

cdr3_nt: TGCGCCAGCAGCCAAGATTGGGGCAGGCTAGGCGGTAGCGGGAGGGTAGATACGCAGTATTTT
cdr3_aa: CASSQDWGRLGGSGRVDTQYF
j_call: TRBJ2-3
d_call: TRBD2
cdr3_length: 21
v_call: TRBV4-3
clone_size: -

cdr3_nt: TGTGCCTACTCGGGGCTCGACTATGAAAAACTGTTTTTT
cdr3_aa: CAYSGLDYEKLFF
j_call: TRBJ1-4
d_call: -
cdr3_length: 13
v_call: TRBV30
clone_size: -

cdr3_nt: TGTGCCAGCAGCTTAGGCCCAAACAATGAGCAGTTCTTC
cdr3_aa: CASSLGPNNEQFF
j_call: TRBJ2-1
d_call: -
cdr3_length: 13
v_call: TRBV7-7
clone_size: -

cdr3_nt: TGTGCCAGCAGTCGGACTGAAGCTTTCTTT
cdr3_aa: CASSRTEAFF
j_call: TRBJ1-1
d_call: -
cdr3_length: 10
v_call: TRBV28
clone_size: -